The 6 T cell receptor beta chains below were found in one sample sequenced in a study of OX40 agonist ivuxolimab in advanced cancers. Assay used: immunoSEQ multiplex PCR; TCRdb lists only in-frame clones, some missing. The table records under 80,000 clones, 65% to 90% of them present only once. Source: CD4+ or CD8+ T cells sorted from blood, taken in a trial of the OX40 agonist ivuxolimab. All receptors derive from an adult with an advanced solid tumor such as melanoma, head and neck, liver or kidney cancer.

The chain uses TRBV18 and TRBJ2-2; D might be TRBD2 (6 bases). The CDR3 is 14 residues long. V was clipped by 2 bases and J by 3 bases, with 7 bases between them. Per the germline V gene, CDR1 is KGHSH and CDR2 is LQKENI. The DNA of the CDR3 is TGTGCCAGCTCACCAGGGACTCACACCGGGGAGCTGTTTTTT. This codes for CASSPGTHTGELFF.

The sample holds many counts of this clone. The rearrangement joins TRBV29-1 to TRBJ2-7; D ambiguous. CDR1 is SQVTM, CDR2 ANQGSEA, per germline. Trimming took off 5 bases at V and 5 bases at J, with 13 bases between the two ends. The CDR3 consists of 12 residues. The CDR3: CSVYSLGNEQYF. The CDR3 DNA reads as TGCAGCGTTTACAGCCTAGGCAACGAGCAGTACTTC.

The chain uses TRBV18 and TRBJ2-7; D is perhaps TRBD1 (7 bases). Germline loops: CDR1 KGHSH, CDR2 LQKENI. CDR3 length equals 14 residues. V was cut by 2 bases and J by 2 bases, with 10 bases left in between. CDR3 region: CASSPAGQTYEQYF. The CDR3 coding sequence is TGTGCCAGCTCACCAGCGGGACAGACCTACGAGCAGTACTTC.

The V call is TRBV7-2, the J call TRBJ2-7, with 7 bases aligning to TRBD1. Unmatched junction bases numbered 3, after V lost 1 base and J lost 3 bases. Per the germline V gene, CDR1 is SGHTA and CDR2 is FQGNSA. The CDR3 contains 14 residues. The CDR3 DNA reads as TGTGCCAGCAGCTTAGGGGGGACAGACTACGAGCAGTACTTC. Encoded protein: CASSLGGTDYEQYF. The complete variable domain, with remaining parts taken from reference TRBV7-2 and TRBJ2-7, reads GAGVSQSPSNKVTEKGKDVELRCDPISGHTALYWYRQSLGQGLEFLIYFQGNSAPDKSGLPSDRFSAERTGGSVSTLTIQRTQQEDSAVYLCASSLGGTDYEQYFGPGTRLTVT.

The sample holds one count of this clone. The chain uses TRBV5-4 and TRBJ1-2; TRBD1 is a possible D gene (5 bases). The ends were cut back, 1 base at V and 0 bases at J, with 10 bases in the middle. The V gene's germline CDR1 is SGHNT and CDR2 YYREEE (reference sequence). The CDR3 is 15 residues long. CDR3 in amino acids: CASSLMRGSNYGYTF. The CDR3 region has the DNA TGTGCCAGCAGCTTGATGAGGGGTTCTAACTATGGCTACACCTTC.

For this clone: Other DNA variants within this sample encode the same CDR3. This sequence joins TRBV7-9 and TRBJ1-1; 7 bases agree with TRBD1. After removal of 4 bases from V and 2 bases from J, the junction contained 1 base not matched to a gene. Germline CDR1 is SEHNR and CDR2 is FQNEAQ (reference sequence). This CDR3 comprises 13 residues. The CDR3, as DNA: TGTGCCAGCAGCTGGGACAGTAACACTGAAGCTTTCTTT. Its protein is CASSWDSNTEAFF.